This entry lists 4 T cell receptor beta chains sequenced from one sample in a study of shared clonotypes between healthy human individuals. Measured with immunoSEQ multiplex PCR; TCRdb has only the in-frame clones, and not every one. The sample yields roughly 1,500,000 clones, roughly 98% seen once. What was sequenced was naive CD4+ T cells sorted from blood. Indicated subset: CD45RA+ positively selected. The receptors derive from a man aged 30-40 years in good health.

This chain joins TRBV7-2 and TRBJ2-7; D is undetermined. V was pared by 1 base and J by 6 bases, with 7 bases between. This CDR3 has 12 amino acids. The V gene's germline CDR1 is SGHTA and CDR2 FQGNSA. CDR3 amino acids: CASSLVRIEQYF. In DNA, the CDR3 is TGTGCCAGCAGCTTAGTTCGTATCGAGCAGTACTTC.

DNA of the CDR3: TGTGCCAGCAGTTTATCCCGATCCTACGAGCAGTACTTC. This sequence encodes CASSLSRSYEQYF. The rearrangement uses TRBV28 and TRBJ2-7; D unclear. V lost 1 base to trimming and J lost 1 base, with 5 bases between them. Germline-derived CDR1 and CDR2 are MDHEN and SYDVKM. The CDR3 is 13 amino acids. Using reference TRBV28 and TRBJ2-7 for the parts outside the CDR3, the full variable domain is DVKVTQSSRYLVKRTGEKVFLECVQDMDHENMFWYRQDPGLGLRLIYFSYDVKMKEKGDIPEGYSVSREKKERFSLILESASTNQTSMYLCASSLSRSYEQYFGPGTRLTVT.

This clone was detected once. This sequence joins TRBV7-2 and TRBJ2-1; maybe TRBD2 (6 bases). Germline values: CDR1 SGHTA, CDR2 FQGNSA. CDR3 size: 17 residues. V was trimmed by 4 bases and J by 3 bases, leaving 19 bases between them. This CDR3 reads CASSYPMTGAGYNEQFF. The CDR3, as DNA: TGTGCCAGCAGCTACCCCATGACGGGAGCCGGCTACAATGAGCAGTTCTTC.

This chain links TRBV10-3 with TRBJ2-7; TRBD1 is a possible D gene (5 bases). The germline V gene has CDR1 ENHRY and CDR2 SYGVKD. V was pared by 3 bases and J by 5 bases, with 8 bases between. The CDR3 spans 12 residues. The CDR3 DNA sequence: TGTGCCATCAGTGAAAGGGGTGACGAGCAGTACTTC. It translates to CAISERGDEQYF.